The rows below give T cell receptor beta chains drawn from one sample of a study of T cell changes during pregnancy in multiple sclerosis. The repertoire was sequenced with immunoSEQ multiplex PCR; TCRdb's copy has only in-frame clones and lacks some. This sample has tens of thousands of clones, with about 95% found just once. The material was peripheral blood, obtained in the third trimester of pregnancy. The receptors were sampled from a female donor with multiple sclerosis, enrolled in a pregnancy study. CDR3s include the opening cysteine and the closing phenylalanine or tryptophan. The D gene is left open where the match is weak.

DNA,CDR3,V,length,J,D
TGTGCCAGCAGCCCGAGAATTGGGGCGGAGCAGTTCTTC,CASSPRIGAEQFF,TRBV9,13,TRBJ2-1,.
TGTGCCAGCAGTTACTCGGTCCAGGCAATTGGAAACACCATATATTTT,CASSYSVQAIGNTIYF,TRBV6-5,16,TRBJ1-3,.
TGTGCCAGCAGCGTAGAACAGGGAAACACCATATATTTT,CASSVEQGNTIYF,TRBV9,13,TRBJ1-3,.
TGTGCCAGCAGCTTAGGCGGGGGGGCCCACAATGAGCAGTTCTTC,CASSLGGGAHNEQFF,TRBV13,15,TRBJ2-1,TRBD2
TGTGCCAGCAGCGCAAGACAGGTCTCCTATAATTCACCCCTCCACTTT,CASSARQVSYNSPLHF,TRBV11-2,16,TRBJ1-6,.
TGTGCCAGCAGCTTAAGGGTTACAGGGTCGCCGTCACCCCTCCACTTT,CASSLRVTGSPSPLHF,TRBV7-6,16,TRBJ1-6,.
TGTGCCAGCAGCTTAGGCGGTCTACAAGAGACCCAGTACTTC,CASSLGGLQETQYF,TRBV13,14,TRBJ2-5,.
TGTGCCATCAGTGAGTCTCCGGACAGGGAGCAGTACTTC,CAISESPDREQYF,TRBV10-3,13,TRBJ2-7,TRBD1
TGTGCCAGTTCTAGCGGGGGCTCCTACAATGAGCAGTTCTTC,CASSSGGSYNEQFF,TRBV27,14,TRBJ2-1,TRBD2
TGTGCCAGCAGCCCCCTAGTGGGAGTGGCTGAAGCTTTCTTT,CASSPLVGVAEAFF,TRBV9,14,TRBJ1-1,.
TGTGCCAGCAGCCCGGGACAGGGGGAAATGCAGCCCCAGCATTTT,CASSPGQGEMQPQHF,TRBV7-2,15,TRBJ1-5,TRBD1
TGTGCCAGCAGTTACGGGCCCTACGAGCAGTACTTC,CASSYGPYEQYF,TRBV6-6,12,TRBJ2-7,.
TGTGCCAGCACCGGCCGGGACACTGGAAACACCATATATTTT,CASTGRDTGNTIYF,TRBV7-9,14,TRBJ1-3,.
TGCGCCAGCAGCGTTAAAGGGTGGAGGGGAGTAAACATTCAGTACTTC,CASSVKGWRGVNIQYF,TRBV5-1,16,TRBJ2-4,.
TGTGCCAGCAGCTTCTTAACCAGCGGGGGGGCGGGTGAGCAGTTCTTC,CASSFLTSGGAGEQFF,TRBV5-6,16,TRBJ2-1,TRBD2
TGTGCCAGCAGCGCGGACAGGGTCAGGTCACCCCTCCACTTT,CASSADRVRSPLHF,TRBV13,14,TRBJ1-6,TRBD1